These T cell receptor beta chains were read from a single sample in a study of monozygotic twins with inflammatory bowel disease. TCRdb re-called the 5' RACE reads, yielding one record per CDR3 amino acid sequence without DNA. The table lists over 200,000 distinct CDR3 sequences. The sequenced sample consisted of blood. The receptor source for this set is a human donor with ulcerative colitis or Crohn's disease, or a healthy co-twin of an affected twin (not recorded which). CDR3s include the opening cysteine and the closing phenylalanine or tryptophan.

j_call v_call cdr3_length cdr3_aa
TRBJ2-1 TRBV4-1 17 CASSPFGGGTSYNEQFF
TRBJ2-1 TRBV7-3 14 CASSQTSRGGEQFF
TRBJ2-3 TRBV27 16 CASSLSRTGSTDTQYF
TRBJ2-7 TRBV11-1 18 CASSILRGTPRIINEQYF
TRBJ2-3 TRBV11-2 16 CASSSLKGGGTDTQYF
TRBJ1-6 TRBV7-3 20 CASSNVKESREWSYNSPLHF
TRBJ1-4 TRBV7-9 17 CASSSRGTGTSNEKLFF
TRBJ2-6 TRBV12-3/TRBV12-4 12 CAASSGANVLTF
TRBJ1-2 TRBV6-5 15 CASSYSTGPPRGYTF
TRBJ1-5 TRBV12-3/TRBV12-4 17 CASSFNGFGVSNQPQHF
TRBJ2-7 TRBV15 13 CATSSALTYEQYF
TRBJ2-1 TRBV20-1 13 CSVTSVSYNEQFF
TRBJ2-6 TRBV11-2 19 CASSFLGGGGSLGANVLTF
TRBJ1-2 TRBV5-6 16 CASSPAGGQGNYGYTF
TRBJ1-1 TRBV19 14 CASSVTGGKTEAFF
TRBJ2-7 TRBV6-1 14 CASRRTGKTYEQYF
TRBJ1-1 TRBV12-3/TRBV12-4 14 CASREGLMNTEAFF